Detailed here is one T cell receptor beta chain. This clone was seen a few times. What this receptor recognizes is not known. There are no base qualities to consult, and no much larger clone falls within one base. From a lookup of the germline V gene, CDR1 and CDR2 are SGHDN and FVKESK. The CDR3, cysteine through phenylalanine, is 14 amino acids long. Of all the DNA, just the CDR3 is kept, 42 bases in frame from base 1. V lost 4 bases and J lost 1 base; the stretch between them is 7 bases long. These data come from a study of blood T cell repertoires in COVID-19 (dated by TCRdb to 2018 to 2020). In the study overall: Samples covering the acute and convalescent phases of COVID-19 were provided by collaborators in the United States, Italy and Spain. The prospective study material was composed of cDNA or gDNA derived from T cells, B-cell-depleted T cells, or PBMCs. Deeply sampled blood TCRbeta repertoires from subjects exposed to, actively infected with, or recovered from COVID-19 were included in the dataset. A freely available public database, intended as a resource for researchers studying the immune response to SARS-CoV-2, is where the repertoires were released. Samples were obtained from the ongoing ImmuneRACE study (first 160 participants) and from about 1,300 subjects provided by 6 global collaborators. Sample metadata almost always included a de-identified subject ID, COVID-19 status, age in years and sex. Where available, HLA class I and class II types were taken from metadata supplied by the sample provider and were not determined by assay-based typing.

The immunoSEQ Assay, a bias-controlled multiplex PCR, was used to amplify TCRbeta CDR3 regions from genomic DNA. The published analysis was carried out like this. Within the assay, amplification of reference gene primers was used to estimate how many nucleated cells each sample contained. To quantify the absolute abundance of each unique TCRbeta CDR3 rearrangement, sequence reads were collapsed and filtered. For each sample, productive Simpson clonality was calculated as the square root of Simpson's diversity index over productive rearrangements. Here the immuneACCESS table is served through TCRdb, limited to in-frame sequences with V and J called. Missing clones are a known gap in these copies; in checked studies unresolved V genes cover under half, and the rest lacks a known reason. That table is the source of V, J and clone size, and D and trimming were worked out from the DNA. The sample contains 100,000 to 120,000 clones, approximately 85% of them found a single time. The ten largest clones represent more than 4% of the sample.

The collaborating institutions used their own protocols to collect whole blood in K2EDTA tubes. Collaborator samples were shipped for TCRbeta analysis as frozen whole blood, isolated PBMCs, or DNA extracted from either sample type. The research as a whole found: Clinical and demographic metadata were provided uncurated, with the amount varying by source and participant.

The receptor comes from a man aged 50 to 60 with acute or convalescent COVID-19. What was sequenced was peripheral blood. Here the chain combines TRBV14 and TRBJ2-2; there is no confident call for the D gene. The CDR3 reads as follows: CASSRPLNTGELFF. The DNA is as follows: TGTGCCAGCAGCCGTCCGTTGAACACCGGGGAGCTGTTTTTT. Extended through the reference TRBV14 and TRBJ2-2 proteins, this CDR3 yields the full variable domain: EAGVTQFPSHSVIEKGQTVTLRCDPISGHDNLYWYRRVMGKEIKFLLHFVKESKQDESGMPNNRFLAERTGGTYSTLKVQPAELEDSGVYFCASSRPLNTGELFFGEGSRLTVL.